One sample yielded the 12 T cell receptor beta chains listed below, sequenced in a study of cytomegalovirus exposure and HLA in healthy donors. PCR was performed using 60 Vbeta and 13 Jbeta primers. The data were produced by immunoSEQ multiplex PCR, yet TCRdb's version contains in-frame clones alone and is incomplete. This table holds about 160,000 clones, 75% to 80% found once. Source material: PBMCs. The receptors shown here come from a woman between 50 and 59 years old in good health and CMV-seropositive.

This clone was found a few times. The chain uses TRBV2 and TRBJ2-3; no definite D call. Germline loops: CDR1 SNHLY, CDR2 FYNNEI. With 7 bases removed from V and 6 bases from J, the gap between germline ends came to 14 bases. The CDR3 is 13 amino acids. CDR3 in amino acids: CASTQSSLDTQYF. Written as DNA, the CDR3 is TGTGCCAGCACCCAGTCGTCTCTCGATACGCAGTATTTT. Complete variable domain (other parts from reference TRBV2 and TRBJ2-3): EPEVTQTPSHQVTQMGQEVILRCVPISNHLYFYWYRQILGQKVEFLVSFYNNEISEKSEIFDDQFSVERPDGSNFTLKIRSTKLEDSAMYFCASTQSSLDTQYFGPGTRLTVL.

J is TRBJ1-3 and V is TRBV5-6, with D perhaps matching TRBD1 (6 bases). Germline CDR1 SGHDT, CDR2 YYEEEE. This CDR3 has 15 amino acids. Between the trimmed V and J ends, which lost 0 bases and 4 bases, there was a span of 11 bases. CDR3 residues: CASSLGLQGGNTIYF. The CDR3 region has the DNA TGTGCCAGCAGCTTGGGGCTCCAGGGGGGAAACACCATATATTTT.

This sequence joins TRBV7-2 and TRBJ2-7, with a weak D call TRBD2 (5 bases). V lost 3 bases and J 4 bases, leaving 13 bases between the germline ends. This CDR3 contains 14 residues. Germline CDR1 and CDR2: SGHTA and FQGNSA. The CDR3 spells CASSFGSAGYEQYF. The DNA for the CDR3 is TGTGCCAGCAGCTTCGGGTCTGCGGGTTACGAGCAGTACTTC.

The J gene is TRBJ1-6, the V gene TRBV27, with D tentatively TRBD1 (6 bases). The CDR3 is 14 residues long. The V end was cut by 5 bases, the J end by 9 bases, with 14 bases between. Germline V gives CDR1 MNHEY, CDR2 SMNVEV (reference sequence). CDR3 residues: CASSPAGVGSPLHF. The CDR3 nucleotides are TGTGCCAGCAGTCCAGCAGGGGTAGGTTCACCCCTCCACTTT.

This clone is a singleton in its sample. The gene calls are TRBV19 and TRBJ2-3; 8 positions match TRBD1. The CDR3 totals 15 residues. The V and J ends lost 7 bases and 3 bases, in that order; junction bases with no gene match: 9. Germline V gives CDR1 LNHDA, CDR2 SQIVND (reference sequence). The chain's CDR3 is CASTDRVFGTDTQYF. Written as DNA, the CDR3 is TGTGCCAGTACGGACAGGGTTTTCGGTACAGATACGCAGTATTTT.

This clone was picked up a small number of times. The J gene is TRBJ1-5, the V gene TRBV10-3, with 7 bases identical to TRBD1. V lost 3 bases to trimming and J lost 7 bases; unmatched junction nucleotides: 6. Germline V gives CDR1 ENHRY, CDR2 SYGVKD. The CDR3 totals 14 residues. The DNA for the CDR3 is TGTGCCATCAGTGAAGGGACAGTCGGCCAGCCCCAGCATTTT. Its protein is CAISEGTVGQPQHF.

The rearrangement uses TRBV6-6 and TRBJ2-1; D might be TRBD2 (5 bases). The CDR3 runs to 15 residues. Germline V gives CDR1 MNHNY, CDR2 SVGAGI (reference sequence). Trimming stripped 6 bases from V and 4 bases from J, with 16 bases between. For the CDR3, the DNA is TGTGCCAGCAGCCCCGCCCGAGGGTCATACAATGAGCAGTTCTTC. It is translated as CASSPARGSYNEQFF.

This clone has just one count. The V gene is TRBV30, the J gene TRBJ2-4, with a weak D call TRBD1 (6 bases). Germline lookup yields CDR1 GTSNPN and CDR2 SVGIG (reference sequence). Trimming left V 1 base short and J 3 bases short, with 13 bases between. This CDR3 spans 15 amino acids. CDR3 in amino acids: CAWSGQGSIKNIQYF. CDR3 DNA sequence: TGTGCCTGGAGTGGCCAGGGGTCGATCAAAAACATTCAGTACTTC. Full variable domain (missing parts from reference TRBV30 and TRBJ2-4): SQTIHQWPATLVQPVGSPLSLECTVEGTSNPNLYWYRQAAGRGLQLLFYSVGIGQISSEVPQNLSASRPQDRQFILSSKKLLLSDSGFYLCAWSGQGSIKNIQYFGAGTRLSVL.

The rearrangement joins TRBV5-6 to TRBJ2-7; 11 bases match TRBD2. From germline, CDR1 is SGHDT and CDR2 YYEEEE. V lost 2 bases and J lost 3; bases outside the gene matches: 1. This CDR3 contains 14 residues. This CDR3 is CASSFGTSGYEQYF. The CDR3 coding sequence is TGTGCCAGCAGCTTCGGGACTAGCGGCTACGAGCAGTACTTC.

The rearrangement links TRBV4-2 to TRBJ2-1; TRBD2 matches at 12 bases. The junction had 1 base not matched to a gene; V was cut back by 0 bases and J by 7 bases. Germline lookup yields CDR1 LGHNA and CDR2 YNFKEQ. The CDR3 loop spans 15 amino acids. This chain's CDR3 is CASSQEGLAGNEQFF. The DNA for the CDR3 is TGTGCCAGCAGCCAAGAAGGACTAGCGGGAAATGAGCAGTTCTTC.

This sequence joins TRBV7-6 and TRBJ2-3, with TRBD2 matching over 11 bases. Per the germline V gene, CDR1 is SGHVS and CDR2 is FNYEAQ. CDR3 length: 17 amino acids. With V trimmed by 5 bases and J by 3 bases, 10 bases remained unmatched. The CDR3 bases are TGTGCCAGCAGCAGCACCGGGACTAGCGGATTTACAGATACGCAGTATTTT. It yields the protein CASSSTGTSGFTDTQYF.

This rearrangement joins TRBV28 to TRBJ2-7, with 9 bases fitting TRBD2. Germline trimming cut 5 bases from V and 4 bases from J; bases unmatched to any gene: 12. CDR3 length: 16 amino acids. Germline CDR1 and CDR2: MDHEN and SYDVKM. The CDR3 region has the DNA TGTGCCAGCAGTCCTCCCGGCGGGAGGGCGTTTTACGAGCAGTACTTC. Translation: CASSPPGGRAFYEQYF.